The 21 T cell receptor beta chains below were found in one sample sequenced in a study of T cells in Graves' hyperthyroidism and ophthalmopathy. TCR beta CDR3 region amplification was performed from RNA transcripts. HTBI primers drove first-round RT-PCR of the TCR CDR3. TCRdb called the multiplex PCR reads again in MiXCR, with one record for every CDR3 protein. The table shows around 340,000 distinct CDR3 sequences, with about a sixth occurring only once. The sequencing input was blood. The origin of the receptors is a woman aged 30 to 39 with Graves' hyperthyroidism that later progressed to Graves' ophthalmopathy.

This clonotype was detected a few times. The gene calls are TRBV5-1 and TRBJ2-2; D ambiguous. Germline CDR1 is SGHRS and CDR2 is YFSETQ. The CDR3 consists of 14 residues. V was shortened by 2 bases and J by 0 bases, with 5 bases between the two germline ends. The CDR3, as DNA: TGCGCCAGCAGCTTCACCTCGAACACCGGGGAGCTGTTTTTT. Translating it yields CASSFTSNTGELFF.

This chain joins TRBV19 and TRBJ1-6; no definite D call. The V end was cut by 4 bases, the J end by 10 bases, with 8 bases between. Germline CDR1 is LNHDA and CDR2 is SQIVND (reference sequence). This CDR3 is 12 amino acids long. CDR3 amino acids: CASSSGYSPLHF. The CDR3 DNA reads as TGTGCCAGTAGTAGCGGTTACTCACCCCTCCACTTT. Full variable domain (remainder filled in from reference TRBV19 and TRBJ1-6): DGGITQSPKYLFRKEGQNVTLSCEQNLNHDAMYWYRQDPGQGLRLIYYSQIVNDFQKGDIAEGYSVSREKKESFPLTVTSAQKNPTAFYLCASSSGYSPLHFGNGTRLTVT.

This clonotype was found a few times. CDR3 DNA sequence: TGTGCCAGCAGACCCCCCTACCGGACAGATTATGGCTACACCTTC. This sequence encodes CASRPPYRTDYGYTF. The rearrangement uses TRBV28 and TRBJ1-2; D perhaps matches TRBD1 (6 bases). CDR1 is MDHEN, CDR2 SYDVKM, per germline. CDR3 length: 15 residues. The V and J ends lost 6 bases and 5 bases respectively, with 19 bases between them.

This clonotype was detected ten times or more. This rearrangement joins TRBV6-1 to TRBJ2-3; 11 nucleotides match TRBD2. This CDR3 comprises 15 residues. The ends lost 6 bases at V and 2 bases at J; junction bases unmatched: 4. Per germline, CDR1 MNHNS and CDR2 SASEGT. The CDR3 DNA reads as TGTGCCAGCAGCTTAGCGGGGGGGGTCACAGATACGCAGTATTTT. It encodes CASSLAGGVTDTQYF.

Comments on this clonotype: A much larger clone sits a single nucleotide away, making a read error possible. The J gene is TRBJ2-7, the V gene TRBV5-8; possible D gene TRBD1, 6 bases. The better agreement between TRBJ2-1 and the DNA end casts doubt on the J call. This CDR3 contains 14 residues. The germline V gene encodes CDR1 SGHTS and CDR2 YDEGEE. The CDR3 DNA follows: TGTGCCAGCAGCTTGGCGGACAGTCCCTACGAGCAGTTCTTC. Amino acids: CASSLADSPYEQFF.

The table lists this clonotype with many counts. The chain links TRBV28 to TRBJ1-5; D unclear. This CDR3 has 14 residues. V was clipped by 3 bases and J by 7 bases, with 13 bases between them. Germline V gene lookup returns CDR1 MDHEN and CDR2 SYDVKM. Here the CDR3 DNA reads TGTGCCAGCAGTTTGTTGGCTGTACGCCAGCCCCAGCATTTT. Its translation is CASSLLAVRQPQHF.

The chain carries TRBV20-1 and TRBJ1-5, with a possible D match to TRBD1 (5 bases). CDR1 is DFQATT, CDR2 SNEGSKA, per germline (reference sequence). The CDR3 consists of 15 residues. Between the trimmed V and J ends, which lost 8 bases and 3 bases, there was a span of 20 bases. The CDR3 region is CSPASVRGLNQPQHF. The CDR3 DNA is TGCAGTCCCGCAAGTGTGAGGGGCCTCAATCAGCCCCAGCATTTT.

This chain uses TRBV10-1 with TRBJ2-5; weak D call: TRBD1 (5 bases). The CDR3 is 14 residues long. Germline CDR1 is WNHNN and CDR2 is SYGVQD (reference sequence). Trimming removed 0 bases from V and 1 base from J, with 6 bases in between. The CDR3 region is CASSESQGQETQYF. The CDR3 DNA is TGCGCCAGCAGTGAGTCGCAGGGCCAAGAGACCCAGTACTTC.

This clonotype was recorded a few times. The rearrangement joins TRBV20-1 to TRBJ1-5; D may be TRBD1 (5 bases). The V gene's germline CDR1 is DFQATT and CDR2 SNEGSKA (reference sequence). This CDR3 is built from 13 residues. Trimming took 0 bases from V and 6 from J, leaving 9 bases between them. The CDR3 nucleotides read TGCAGTGCTAGAGATCGGGGCACTCAGCCCCAGCATTTT. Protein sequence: CSARDRGTQPQHF.

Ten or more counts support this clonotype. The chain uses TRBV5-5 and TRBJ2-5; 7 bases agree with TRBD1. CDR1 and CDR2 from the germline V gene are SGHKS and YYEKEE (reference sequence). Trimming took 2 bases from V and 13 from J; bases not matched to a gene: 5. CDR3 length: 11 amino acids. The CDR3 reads CASSLTGVRYF. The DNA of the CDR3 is TGTGCCAGCAGCTTAACAGGGGTCCGGTACTTC.

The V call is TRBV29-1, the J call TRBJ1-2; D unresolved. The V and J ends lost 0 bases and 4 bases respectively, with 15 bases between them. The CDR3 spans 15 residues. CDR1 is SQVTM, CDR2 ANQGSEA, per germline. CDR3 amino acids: CSVEDPRYATYGYTF. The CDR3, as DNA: TGCAGCGTTGAAGATCCCAGGTATGCCACCTATGGCTACACCTTC.

In nucleotides, the CDR3 is TGCGCCAGCAGCCAATTGGAGGGGCAGCCCCAGCATTTT. Amino acids: CASSQLEGQPQHF. V gene TRBV4-1 combines with J gene TRBJ1-5; D is possibly TRBD1 (5 bases). CDR1 is MGHRA, CDR2 YSYEKL, per germline. The ends were cut back, 2 bases at V and 7 bases at J, with 9 bases in the middle. There are 13 residues in the CDR3.

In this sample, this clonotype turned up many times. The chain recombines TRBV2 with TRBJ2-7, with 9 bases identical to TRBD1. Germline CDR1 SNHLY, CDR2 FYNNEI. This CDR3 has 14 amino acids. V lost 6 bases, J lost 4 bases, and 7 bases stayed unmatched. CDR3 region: CASSPDRGSYEQYF. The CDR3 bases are TGTGCCAGCAGCCCCGACAGGGGGTCGTACGAGCAGTACTTC.

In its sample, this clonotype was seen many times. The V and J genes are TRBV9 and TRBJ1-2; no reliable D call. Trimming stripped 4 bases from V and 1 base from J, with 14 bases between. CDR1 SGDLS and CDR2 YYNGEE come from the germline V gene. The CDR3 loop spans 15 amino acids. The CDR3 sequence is CASSPGVGYNYGYTF. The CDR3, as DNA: TGTGCCAGCAGCCCCGGCGTCGGATATAACTATGGCTACACCTTC. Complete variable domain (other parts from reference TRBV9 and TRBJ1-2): DSGVTQTPKHLITATGQRVTLRCSPRSGDLSVYWYQQSLDQGLQFLIQYYNGEERAKGNILERFSAQQFPDLHSELNLSSLELGDSALYFCASSPGVGYNYGYTFGSGTRLTVV.

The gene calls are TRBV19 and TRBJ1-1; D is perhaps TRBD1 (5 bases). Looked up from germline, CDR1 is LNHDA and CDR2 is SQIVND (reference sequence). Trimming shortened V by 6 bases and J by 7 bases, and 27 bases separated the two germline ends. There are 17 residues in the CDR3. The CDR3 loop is CASRVPDSLLGEYEAFF. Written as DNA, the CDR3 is TGTGCCAGTAGGGTTCCCGACAGTCTTTTGGGGGAATATGAAGCTTTCTTT.

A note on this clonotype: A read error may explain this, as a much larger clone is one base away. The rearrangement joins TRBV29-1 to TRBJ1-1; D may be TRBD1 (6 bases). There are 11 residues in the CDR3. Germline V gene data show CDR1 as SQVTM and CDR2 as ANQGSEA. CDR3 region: CSGTVGTEASF. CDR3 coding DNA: TGCAGCGGGACAGTCGGCACTGAAGCTTCCTTT.

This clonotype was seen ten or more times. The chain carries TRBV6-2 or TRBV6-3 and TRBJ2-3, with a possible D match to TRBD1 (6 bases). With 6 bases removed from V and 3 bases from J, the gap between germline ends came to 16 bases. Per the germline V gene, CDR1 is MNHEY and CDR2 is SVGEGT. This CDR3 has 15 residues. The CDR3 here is CASSPWGRGTDTQYF. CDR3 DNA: TGTGCCAGCAGCCCCTGGGGGCGCGGGACAGATACGCAGTATTTT.

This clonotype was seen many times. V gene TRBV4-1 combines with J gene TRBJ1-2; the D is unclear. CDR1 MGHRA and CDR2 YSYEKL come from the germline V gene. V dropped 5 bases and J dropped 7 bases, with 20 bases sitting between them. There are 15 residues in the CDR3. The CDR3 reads CASSNPSGVDGGYTF. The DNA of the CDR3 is TGCGCCAGCAGCAATCCCTCGGGAGTAGATGGTGGCTACACCTTC.

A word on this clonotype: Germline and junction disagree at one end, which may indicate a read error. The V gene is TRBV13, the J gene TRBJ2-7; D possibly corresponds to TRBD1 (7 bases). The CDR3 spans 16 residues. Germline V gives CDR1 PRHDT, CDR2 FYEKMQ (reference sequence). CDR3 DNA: TGTGTCAGCAGCCGATATCCAGGGGGGACCAACTACGAGCAGTACTTC. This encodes CVSSRYPGGTNYEQYF.

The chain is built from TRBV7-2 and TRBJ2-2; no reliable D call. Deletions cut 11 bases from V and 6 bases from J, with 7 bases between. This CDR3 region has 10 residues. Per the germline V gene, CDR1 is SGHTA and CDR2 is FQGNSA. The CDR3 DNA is TGTGCCTTCCGTGCCGGGGAGCTGTTTTTT. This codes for CAFRAGELFF.

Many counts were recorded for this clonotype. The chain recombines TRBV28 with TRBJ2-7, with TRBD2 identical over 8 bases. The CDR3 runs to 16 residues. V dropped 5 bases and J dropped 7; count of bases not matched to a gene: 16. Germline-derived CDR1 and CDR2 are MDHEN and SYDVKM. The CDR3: CASSPLRLAPSLEQYF. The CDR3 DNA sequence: TGTGCCAGCAGTCCTCTTCGACTAGCGCCTTCCCTTGAGCAGTACTTC.